Following are 26 T cell receptor beta chains from one sample sequenced in a study of OX40 agonist ivuxolimab in advanced cancers. Generated by immunoSEQ multiplex PCR, the TCRdb table keeps only in-frame clones and is missing some. The sample has fewer than 45,000 clones; around 80% are singletons. The source was CD4+ or CD8+ T cells sorted from blood, collected in a trial of the OX40 agonist ivuxolimab. The source is an adult with an advanced solid tumor such as melanoma, head and neck, liver or kidney cancer.

This clone was recorded once. This chain connects TRBV28 to TRBJ2-1, with 8 bases identical to TRBD2. CDR1 is MDHEN and CDR2 is SYDVKM in the germline V gene. J gave up 3 bases and V 4 bases, and 8 bases lay outside the gene matches. This CDR3 has 16 residues. The CDR3 nucleotides are TGTGCCAGCAGTTCGGCGGGGGGCCTGTACTACAATGAGCAGTTCTTC. The encoded protein is CASSSAGGLYYNEQFF.

The chain's CDR3 is CASRRGAVTNEKLFF. DNA for the CDR3: TGTGCCAGCAGGAGGGGGGCAGTAACTAATGAAAAACTGTTTTTT. The chain uses TRBV2 and TRBJ1-4; perhaps TRBD1 as D (6 bases). V dropped 6 bases and J dropped 1 base, with 12 bases sitting between them. The germline CDR1 and CDR2 sequences are SNHLY and FYNNEI. This CDR3 region has 15 residues.

This chain joins TRBV7-9 and TRBJ1-1; 8 nucleotides agree with TRBD1. CDR3 length: 14 amino acids. In germline, CDR1 is SEHNR, CDR2 FQNEAQ (reference sequence). Germline trimming cut 8 bases from V and 1 base from J; bases unmatched to any gene: 6. CDR3 protein: CASLLGQGNTEAFF. The CDR3 coding sequence is TGTGCCAGCCTGCTCGGACAGGGGAACACTGAAGCTTTCTTT.

The chain links TRBV6-5 to TRBJ2-7, with a weak D call TRBD2 (7 bases). This CDR3 has 15 amino acids. CDR1 and CDR2 from the germline V gene are MNHEY and SVGAGI. Trimming shortened V by 7 bases and J by 2 bases, and 18 bases separated the two germline ends. The CDR3 DNA reads as TGTGCCAGCACCCCGGGGGCTAGCGGCACCTACGAGCAGTACTTC. This translates into CASTPGASGTYEQYF.

In DNA, the CDR3 is TGTGCCAGTAGTCGCCGCGACAGGACTGAAGCTTTCTTT. Residues: CASSRRDRTEAFF. V is TRBV19 and J is TRBJ1-1, with D possibly being TRBD1 (6 bases). Trimming took 5 bases from V and 5 from J, leaving 12 bases between them. CDR3 length equals 13 residues. Germline V gene lookup returns CDR1 LNHDA and CDR2 SQIVND (reference sequence).

This clone was observed once. This sequence joins TRBV7-6 and TRBJ2-7; the D is unclear. The CDR3 is 14 residues long. The germline CDR1 and CDR2 sequences are SGHVS and FNYEAQ. V was shortened by 5 bases and J by 5 bases, with 16 bases between the two germline ends. CDR3 protein: CASSLWDWGNEQYF. The CDR3 DNA reads TGTGCCAGCAGCCTGTGGGATTGGGGTAACGAGCAGTACTTC. Using reference TRBV7-6 and TRBJ2-7 for the parts outside the CDR3, the full variable domain is GAGVSQSPRYKVTKRGQDVALRCDPISGHVSLYWYRQALGQGPEFLTYFNYEAQQDKSGLPNDRFSAERPEGSISTLTIQRTEQRDSAMYRCASSLWDWGNEQYFGPGTRLTVT.

This rearrangement joins TRBV4-2 to TRBJ2-7, with unresolved D. CDR3 size: 12 residues. Germline V lookup: CDR1 LGHNA, CDR2 YNFKEQ. Deletions cut 1 base from V and 4 bases from J, with 5 bases between. The CDR3: CASSQAGYEQYF. The DNA of the CDR3 is TGTGCCAGCAGCCAAGCGGGTTACGAGCAGTACTTC.

J is TRBJ2-3 and V is TRBV9; D is perhaps TRBD1 (5 bases). CDR1 is SGDLS and CDR2 is YYNGEE in the germline V gene. Trimming removed 0 bases at V and 4 bases at J, with 9 bases between. The CDR3 extends over 14 amino acids. DNA of the CDR3: TGTGCCAGCAGCGTAGATTGGGGCGCAGATACGCAGTATTTT. Translation: CASSVDWGADTQYF.

The V and J genes are TRBV10-1 and TRBJ2-7; D not resolved. The CDR3 loop spans 15 amino acids. Germline V gene lookup returns CDR1 WNHNN and CDR2 SYGVQD (reference sequence). Trimming took 3 bases from V and 0 from J, leaving 12 bases between them. CDR3 DNA sequence: TGCGCCAGCAGTGATCGCCAGCCTAGCTCCTACGAGCAGTACTTC. Encoded protein: CASSDRQPSSYEQYF.

The J gene is TRBJ2-7, the V gene TRBV28; 7 bases agree with TRBD1. The ends lost 8 bases at V and 4 bases at J; junction bases unmatched: 2. The V gene's germline CDR1 is MDHEN and CDR2 SYDVKM. This CDR3 is built from 11 residues. The CDR3 reads CASLQGYEQYF. The CDR3 nucleotides are TGTGCCAGCCTACAGGGGTACGAGCAGTACTTC. The entire variable domain, with the rest obtained from reference TRBV28 and TRBJ2-7, is as follows: DVKVTQSSRYLVKRTGEKVFLECVQDMDHENMFWYRQDPGLGLRLIYFSYDVKMKEKGDIPEGYSVSREKKERFSLILESASTNQTSMYLCASLQGYEQYFGPGTRLTVT.

This chain joins TRBV20-1 and TRBJ2-1, with D hard to call. Germline CDR1 reads DFQATT; CDR2 reads SNEGSKA (reference sequence). This CDR3 contains 10 residues. Between the trimmed V and J ends, which lost 6 bases and 10 bases, there was a span of 10 bases. For the CDR3, the DNA is TGCAGTGCCACAGTAAGGGAGCAGTTCTTC. Its protein is CSATVREQFF.

The rearrangement links TRBV7-8 to TRBJ1-6, with a weak D call TRBD1 (6 bases). CDR3 length: 13 residues. Looked up from germline, CDR1 is SGHVS and CDR2 is FQNEAQ. V gave up 3 bases and J gave up 7 bases, with 7 bases separating them. This CDR3 reads CASSFGGNSPLHF. The CDR3 DNA is TGTGCCAGCAGCTTCGGGGGCAATTCACCCCTCCACTTT.

The count of this clone is one. The chain recombines TRBV7-9 with TRBJ1-1; D is ambiguous. Looked up from germline, CDR1 is SEHNR and CDR2 is FQNEAQ (reference sequence). Trimming cost V 4 bases and J 4 bases, with 13 bases left between them. The CDR3 sequence is 14 residues long. The CDR3 here is CASSYSGGSTEAFF. The CDR3, as DNA: TGTGCCAGCAGCTACTCAGGTGGGAGCACTGAAGCTTTCTTT.

The chain links TRBV2 to TRBJ1-5, with TRBD1 matching over 11 bases. V lost 4 bases and J lost 6; bases outside the gene matches: 2. Looked up from germline, CDR1 is SNHLY and CDR2 is FYNNEI. The CDR3 runs 14 residues. CDR3 DNA sequence: TGTGCCAGCAGTGGGGGACAGGGGGTTCAGCCCCAGCATTTT. Protein: CASSGGQGVQPQHF.

The rearrangement joins TRBV27 to TRBJ1-1; the D is unclear. The CDR3 extends over 12 amino acids. The germline V gene has CDR1 MNHEY and CDR2 SMNVEV (reference sequence). Deletions cut 10 bases from V and 1 base from J, with 10 bases between. For the CDR3, the DNA is TGTGCCATCCGGGGTTCGAACACTGAAGCTTTCTTT. Residues: CAIRGSNTEAFF.

The chain links TRBV9 to TRBJ1-2; 11 nucleotides agree with TRBD1. This CDR3 is 15 amino acids long. CDR1 and CDR2 from the germline V gene are SGDLS and YYNGEE. Germline trimming cut 5 bases from V and 2 bases from J; bases unmatched to any gene: 5. The CDR3 coding sequence is TGTGCCAGCAGTATGGGACAGGGGGACAACTATGGCTACACCTTC. It is translated as CASSMGQGDNYGYTF.

The V call is TRBV6-6, the J call TRBJ2-1, with a tentative D call TRBD2 (6 bases). This CDR3 has 15 residues. CDR1 is MNHNY and CDR2 is SVGAGI in the germline V gene (reference sequence). Trimming pared 0 bases from V and 8 bases from J, leaving 14 bases between. This CDR3 reads CASSYSATSGYEQFF. The CDR3 coding sequence is TGTGCCAGCAGTTACTCCGCGACTAGTGGCTATGAGCAGTTCTTC.

The rearrangement joins TRBV7-2 to TRBJ2-7, with 7 bases that match TRBD1. The germline V gene encodes CDR1 SGHTA and CDR2 FQGNSA. V gave up 7 bases and J gave up 3 bases; unmatched junction bases: 9. CDR3 length: 14 amino acids. The CDR3 is CASNPTGSYYEQYF. Here the CDR3 DNA reads TGTGCCAGCAACCCGACAGGGAGCTACTACGAGCAGTACTTC.

The J gene is TRBJ2-1, the V gene TRBV7-2; D remains unclear. There are 12 residues in the CDR3. The V and J ends lost 5 bases and 6 bases respectively, with 8 bases between them. Germline V gene lookup returns CDR1 SGHTA and CDR2 FQGNSA. The CDR3 loop is CASSRSRNEQFF. The CDR3 DNA reads as TGTGCCAGCAGCCGGTCCCGCAATGAGCAGTTCTTC.

This sequence joins TRBV7-9 and TRBJ1-2; D call uncertain. CDR1 is SEHNR, CDR2 FQNEAQ, per germline (reference sequence). The V gene lost 4 bases and the J gene lost 1 base, with 13 bases spanning the gap. The CDR3 length is 15 residues. In DNA, the CDR3 is TGTGCCAGCAGCTCCGGTTTCGAGTATAACTATGGCTACACCTTC. Amino acids: CASSSGFEYNYGYTF.

The chain has TRBV7-8 and TRBJ2-5, with D hard to call. The CDR3 is 14 residues long. The V and J ends lost 4 bases and 4 bases respectively, with 13 bases between them. Germline V CDR1 and CDR2: SGHVS, FQNEAQ. The CDR3 is CASSSGPEAETQYF. CDR3 in DNA: TGTGCCAGCAGCTCCGGTCCCGAGGCAGAGACCCAGTACTTC.

This chain connects TRBV4-3 to TRBJ2-1; TRBD2 agrees at 8 bases. This CDR3 has 16 residues. Germline CDR1 is LGHNA and CDR2 is YSLEER. J gave up 5 bases and V 0 bases, and 6 bases lay outside the gene matches. The DNA of the CDR3 is TGCGCCAGCAGCCAAGATCCGGGAGGGATCGACAATGAGCAGTTCTTC. Translation gives CASSQDPGGIDNEQFF.

The V call is TRBV7-6, the J call TRBJ1-6; D is undetermined. Trimming took 5 bases from V and 6 from J, leaving 8 bases between them. The CDR3 totals 13 residues. Germline V gene data show CDR1 as SGHVS and CDR2 as FNYEAQ. CDR3 in amino acids: CASSEYPNSPLHF. The CDR3 DNA follows: TGTGCCAGCAGCGAATACCCTAATTCACCCCTCCACTTT.

The chain uses TRBV4-1 and TRBJ1-2; weak D call: TRBD1 (5 bases). The CDR3 totals 16 residues. Germline values: CDR1 MGHRA, CDR2 YSYEKL. The V end was cut by 0 bases, the J end by 7 bases, with 18 bases between. CDR3 residues: CASSQERWGGEGGYTF. The CDR3 nucleotides are TGCGCCAGCAGCCAAGAGAGGTGGGGGGGAGAGGGTGGCTACACCTTC.

The V and J genes are TRBV28 and TRBJ2-3; the D call may be TRBD1 or TRBD2 (5 bases each). Germline V gene data show CDR1 as MDHEN and CDR2 as SYDVKM. Trimming pared 2 bases from V and 6 bases from J, leaving 12 bases between. There are 14 residues in the CDR3. The CDR3 reads CASSLTGGADTQYF. The CDR3 nucleotides read TGTGCCAGCAGTTTAACAGGAGGTGCCGATACGCAGTATTTT.

V and J are TRBV4-2 and TRBJ2-7; unclear D gene. Germline V gives CDR1 LGHNA, CDR2 YNFKEQ. Trimming cost V 1 base and J 2 bases, with 6 bases left between them. The CDR3 runs to 13 residues. CDR3 in DNA: TGTGCCAGCAGCCAAGCCCCGCCCTACGAGCAGTACTTC. Translation gives CASSQAPPYEQYF.